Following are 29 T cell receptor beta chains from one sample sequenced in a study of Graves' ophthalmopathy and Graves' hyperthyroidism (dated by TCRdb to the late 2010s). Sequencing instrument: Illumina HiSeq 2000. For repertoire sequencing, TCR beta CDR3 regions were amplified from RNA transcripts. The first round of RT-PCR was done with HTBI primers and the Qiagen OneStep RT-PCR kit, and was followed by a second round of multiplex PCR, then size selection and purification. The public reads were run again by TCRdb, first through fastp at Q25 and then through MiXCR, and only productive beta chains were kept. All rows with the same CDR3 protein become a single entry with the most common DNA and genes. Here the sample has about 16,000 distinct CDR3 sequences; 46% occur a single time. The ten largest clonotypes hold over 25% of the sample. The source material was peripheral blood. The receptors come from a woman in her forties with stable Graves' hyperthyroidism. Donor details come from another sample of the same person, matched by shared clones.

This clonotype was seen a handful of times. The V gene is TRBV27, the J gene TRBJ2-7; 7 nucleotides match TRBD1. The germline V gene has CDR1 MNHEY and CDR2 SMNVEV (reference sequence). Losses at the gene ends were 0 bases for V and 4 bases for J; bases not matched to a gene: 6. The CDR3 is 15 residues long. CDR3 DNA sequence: TGTGCCAGCAGTTTATCTGGGACAGCAAGTTACGAGCAGTACTTC. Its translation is CASSLSGTASYEQYF.

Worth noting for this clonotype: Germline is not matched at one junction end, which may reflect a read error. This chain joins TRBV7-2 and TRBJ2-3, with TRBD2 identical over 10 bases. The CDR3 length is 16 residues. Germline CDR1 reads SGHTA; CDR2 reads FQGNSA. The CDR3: CASSAIIAGGADTQYF. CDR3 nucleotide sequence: TGTGCCAGCAGCGCCATAATAGCGGGAGGAGCAGATACTCAGTATTTT.

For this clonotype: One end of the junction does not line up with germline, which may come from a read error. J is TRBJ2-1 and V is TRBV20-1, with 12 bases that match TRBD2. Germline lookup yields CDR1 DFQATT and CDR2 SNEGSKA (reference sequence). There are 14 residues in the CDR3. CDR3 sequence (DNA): TGCGGTGCTAGTCTAGCGGGAGGGCACGATGAGCAGTTCTTC. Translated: CGASLAGGHDEQFF.

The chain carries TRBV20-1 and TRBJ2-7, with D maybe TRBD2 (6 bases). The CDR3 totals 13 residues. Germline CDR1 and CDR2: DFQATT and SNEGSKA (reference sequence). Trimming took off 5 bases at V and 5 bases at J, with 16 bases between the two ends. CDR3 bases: TGCAGTGCTGAGATGGCGGGACCCGACGAGCAGTACTTC. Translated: CSAEMAGPDEQYF.

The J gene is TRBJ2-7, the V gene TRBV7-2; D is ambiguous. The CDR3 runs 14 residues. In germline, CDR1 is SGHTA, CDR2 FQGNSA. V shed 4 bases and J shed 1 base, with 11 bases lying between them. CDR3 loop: CASSSAGFSYEQYF. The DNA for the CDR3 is TGTGCCAGCAGCTCCGCTGGGTTTTCCTACGAGCAGTACTTC.

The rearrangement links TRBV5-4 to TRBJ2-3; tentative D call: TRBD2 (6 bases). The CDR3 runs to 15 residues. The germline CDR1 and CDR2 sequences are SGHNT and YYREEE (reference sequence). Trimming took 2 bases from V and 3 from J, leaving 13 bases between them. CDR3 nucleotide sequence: TGTGCCAGCAGCTTTGGGGGTGCGGGGACAGATACGCAGTATTTT. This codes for CASSFGGAGTDTQYF.

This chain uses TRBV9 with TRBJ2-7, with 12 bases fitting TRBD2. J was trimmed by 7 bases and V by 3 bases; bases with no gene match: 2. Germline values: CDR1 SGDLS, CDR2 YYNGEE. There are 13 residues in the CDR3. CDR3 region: CASSAGLAGEQYF. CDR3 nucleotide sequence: TGTGCCAGCAGCGCAGGACTAGCGGGGGAGCAGTACTTC.

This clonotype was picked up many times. The CDR3 sequence: CASSEAENTEAFF. In DNA form, the CDR3 reads TGTGCCAGCAGTGAAGCGGAGAACACTGAAGCTTTCTTT. The gene calls are TRBV6-1 and TRBJ1-1, with D unclear. The germline V gene encodes CDR1 MNHNS and CDR2 SASEGT. Between the trimmed V and J ends, which lost 0 bases and 1 base, there was a span of 3 bases. The CDR3 spans 13 residues.

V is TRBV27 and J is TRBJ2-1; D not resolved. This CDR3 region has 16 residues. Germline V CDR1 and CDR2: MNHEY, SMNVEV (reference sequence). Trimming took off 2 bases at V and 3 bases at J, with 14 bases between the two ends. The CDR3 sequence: CASSLRAPTYYNEQFF. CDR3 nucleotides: TGTGCCAGCAGTTTACGAGCCCCAACTTACTACAATGAGCAGTTCTTC.

The CDR3 nucleotides are TGTGCCACCAGTGATAACCTAGGAAAAGAGACCCAGTACTTC. This encodes CATSDNLGKETQYF. The V gene is TRBV24-1, the J gene TRBJ2-5; D is undetermined. This CDR3 comprises 14 residues. CDR1 KGHDR and CDR2 SFDVKD come from the germline V gene. V was pared by 3 bases and J by 3 bases, with 10 bases between.

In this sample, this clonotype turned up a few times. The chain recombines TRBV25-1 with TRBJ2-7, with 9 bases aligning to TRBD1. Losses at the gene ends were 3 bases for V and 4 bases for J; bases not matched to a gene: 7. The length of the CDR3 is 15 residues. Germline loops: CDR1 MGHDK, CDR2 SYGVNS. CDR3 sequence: CASSEGQGFRYEQYF. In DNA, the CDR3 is TGTGCCAGCAGTGAGGGACAGGGTTTTAGGTACGAGCAGTACTTC.

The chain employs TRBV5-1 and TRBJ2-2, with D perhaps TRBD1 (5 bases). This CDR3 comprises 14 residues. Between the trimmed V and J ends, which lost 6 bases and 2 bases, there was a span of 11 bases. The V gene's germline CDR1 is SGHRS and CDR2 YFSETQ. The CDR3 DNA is TGCGCCAGCAACACCGGACACAACACCGGGGAGCTGTTTTTT. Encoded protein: CASNTGHNTGELFF.

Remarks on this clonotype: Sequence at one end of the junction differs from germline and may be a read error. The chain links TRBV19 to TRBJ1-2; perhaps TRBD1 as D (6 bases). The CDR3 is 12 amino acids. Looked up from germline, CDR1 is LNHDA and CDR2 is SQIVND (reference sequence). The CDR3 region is CASSEGGDGYTF. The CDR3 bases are TGTGCCAGCAGCGAGGGGGGCGATGGGTACACCTTC.

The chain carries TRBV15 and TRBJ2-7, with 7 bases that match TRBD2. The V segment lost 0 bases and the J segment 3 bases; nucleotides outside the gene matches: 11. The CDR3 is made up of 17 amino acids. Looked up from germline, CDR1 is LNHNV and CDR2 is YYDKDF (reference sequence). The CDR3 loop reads CATSRETSWSILYEQYF. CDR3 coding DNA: TGTGCCACCAGCAGAGAGACTAGCTGGAGCATCCTCTACGAGCAGTACTTC.

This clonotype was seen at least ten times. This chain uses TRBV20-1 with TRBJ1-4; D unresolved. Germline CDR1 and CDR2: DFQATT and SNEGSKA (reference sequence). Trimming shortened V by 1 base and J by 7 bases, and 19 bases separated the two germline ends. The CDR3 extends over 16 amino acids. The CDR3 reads CSARGVEGGLSEKLFF. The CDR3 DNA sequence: TGCAGTGCTAGAGGGGTGGAGGGAGGGCTGAGTGAAAAACTGTTTTTT.

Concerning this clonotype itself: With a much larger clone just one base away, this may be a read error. CDR3: CASSLNTGLNSPLRF. The CDR3 coding sequence is TGTGCCAGCAGCCTAAACACAGGGTTGAATTCACCCCTCCGCTTT. This chain links TRBV7-2 with TRBJ1-6, with a weak D call TRBD1 (6 bases). Germline-derived CDR1 and CDR2 are SGHTA and FQGNSA. The length of the CDR3 is 15 residues.

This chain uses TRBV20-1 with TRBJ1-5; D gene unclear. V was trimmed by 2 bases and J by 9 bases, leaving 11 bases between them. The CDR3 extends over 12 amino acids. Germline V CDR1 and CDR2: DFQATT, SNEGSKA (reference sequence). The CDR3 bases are TGCAGTGCTAGAAGGCTAGGGCGGCCCCAGCATTTT. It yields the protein CSARRLGRPQHF.

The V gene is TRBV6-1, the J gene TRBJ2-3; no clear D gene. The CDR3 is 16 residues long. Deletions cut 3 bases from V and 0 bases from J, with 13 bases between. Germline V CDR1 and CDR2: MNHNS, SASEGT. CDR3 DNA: TGTGCCAGCAGTGACAGTGTGCACCCTAGCACAGATACGCAGTATTTT. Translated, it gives CASSDSVHPSTDTQYF.

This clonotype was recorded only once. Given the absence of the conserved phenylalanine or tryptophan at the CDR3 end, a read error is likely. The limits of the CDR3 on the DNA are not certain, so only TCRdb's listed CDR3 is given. CDR3 sequence: CSVEGSVVQETQCV. V usage is TRBV29-1 and J usage is TRBJ2-5. The CDR3 sequence runs 14 residues, both termini included. Germline V gives CDR1 SQVTM, CDR2 ANQGSEA.

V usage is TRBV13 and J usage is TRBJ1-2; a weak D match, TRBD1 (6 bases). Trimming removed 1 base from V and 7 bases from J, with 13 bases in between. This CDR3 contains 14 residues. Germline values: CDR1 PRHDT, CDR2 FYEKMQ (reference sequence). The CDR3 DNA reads TGTGCCAGCAGCTTAGCGTCAGGGGACCGTGGCTACACCTTC. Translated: CASSLASGDRGYTF.

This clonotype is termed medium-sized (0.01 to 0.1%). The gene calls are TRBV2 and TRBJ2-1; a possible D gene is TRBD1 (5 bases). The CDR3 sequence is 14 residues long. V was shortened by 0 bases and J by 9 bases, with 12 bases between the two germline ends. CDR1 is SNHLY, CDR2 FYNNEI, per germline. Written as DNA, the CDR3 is TGTGCCAGCAGTGAAGCTTGGCAGGGATCTGAGCAGTTCTTC. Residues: CASSEAWQGSEQFF.

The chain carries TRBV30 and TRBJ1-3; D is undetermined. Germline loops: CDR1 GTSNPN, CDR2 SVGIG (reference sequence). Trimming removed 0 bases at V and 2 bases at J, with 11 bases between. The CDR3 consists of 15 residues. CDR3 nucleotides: TGTGCCTGGAGTGTACTTGGGTCAACTGGAAACACCATATATTTT. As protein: CAWSVLGSTGNTIYF. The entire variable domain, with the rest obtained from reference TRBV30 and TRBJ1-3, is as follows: SQTIHQWPATLVQPVGSPLSLECTVEGTSNPNLYWYRQAAGRGLQLLFYSVGIGQISSEVPQNLSASRPQDRQFILSSKKLLLSDSGFYLCAWSVLGSTGNTIYFGEGSWLTVV.

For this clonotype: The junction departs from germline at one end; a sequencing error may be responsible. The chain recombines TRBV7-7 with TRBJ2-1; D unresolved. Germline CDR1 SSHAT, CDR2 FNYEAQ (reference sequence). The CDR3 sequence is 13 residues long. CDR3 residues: CASSLSQNNEQFF. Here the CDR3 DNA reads TGTGCTAGCAGCTTAAGTCAGAACAATGAGCAGTTCTTC.

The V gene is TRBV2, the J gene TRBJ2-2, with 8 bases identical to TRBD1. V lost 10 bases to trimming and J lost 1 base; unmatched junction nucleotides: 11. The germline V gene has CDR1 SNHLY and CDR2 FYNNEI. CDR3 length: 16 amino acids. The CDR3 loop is CAKNPAGQENTGELFF. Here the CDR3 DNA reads TGTGCCAAGAACCCCGCGGGACAGGAGAACACCGGGGAGCTGTTTTTT.

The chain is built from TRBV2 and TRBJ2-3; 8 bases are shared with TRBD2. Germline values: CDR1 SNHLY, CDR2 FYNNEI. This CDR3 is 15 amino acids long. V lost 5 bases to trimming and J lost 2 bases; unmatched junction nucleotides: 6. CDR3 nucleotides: TGTGCCAGCAGTCCTCCGACTAGCGTCACAGATACGCAGTATTTT. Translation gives CASSPPTSVTDTQYF.

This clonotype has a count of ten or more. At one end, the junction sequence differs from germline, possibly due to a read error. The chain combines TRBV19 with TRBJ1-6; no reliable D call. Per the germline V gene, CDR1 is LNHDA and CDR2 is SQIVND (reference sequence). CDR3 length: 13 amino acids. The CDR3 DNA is TGTGCCAGTGGTCCCTCCTCTAATTCACCCCTCCACTTT. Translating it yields CASGPSSNSPLHF.

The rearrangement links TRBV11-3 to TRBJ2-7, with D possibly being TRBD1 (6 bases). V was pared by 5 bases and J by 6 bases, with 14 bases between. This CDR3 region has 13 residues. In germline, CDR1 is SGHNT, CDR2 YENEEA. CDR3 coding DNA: TGTGCCAGCAGCAACTGGACAGCCTCCGAGCAGTACTTC. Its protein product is CASSNWTASEQYF.

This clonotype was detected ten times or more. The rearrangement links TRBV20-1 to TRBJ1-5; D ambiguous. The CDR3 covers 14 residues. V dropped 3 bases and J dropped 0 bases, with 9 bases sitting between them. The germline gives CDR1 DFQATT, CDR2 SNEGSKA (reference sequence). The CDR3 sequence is CSASPRVSNQPQHF. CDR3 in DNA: TGCAGTGCTAGTCCTCGAGTTAGCAATCAGCCCCAGCATTTT.

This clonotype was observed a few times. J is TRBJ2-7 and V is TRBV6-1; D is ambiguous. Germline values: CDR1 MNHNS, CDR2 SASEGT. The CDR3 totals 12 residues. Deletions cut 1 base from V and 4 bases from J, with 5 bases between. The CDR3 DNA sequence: TGTGCCAGCAGTGAAGAAGGGTACGAGCAGTACTTC. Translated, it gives CASSEEGYEQYF.